A selection of T cell receptor beta chains follows, all from one sample in a study of identifying expanded T cells in peripheral blood. Clones were sequenced by immunoSEQ multiplex PCR, and TCRdb holds only the in-frame ones, with some missing. This sample carries approximately 75,000 clones, about nine tenths of them seen once, and the ten largest clones take over 2.5%. The specimen was blood. These receptor sequences come from a person between 18 and 69 years old in good health. The CDR3 runs from the conserved cysteine through the conserved F or W. A D gene is named only where the DNA matches it firmly. For some rows the clone size is stated as once, few or many, or as a class when expanded; others skip it.

J	D	V	size	CDR3	DNA
TRBJ1-2	NA	TRBV18	NA	CASSPAANRNYGYTF	TGTGCCAGCTCACCGGCGGCAAACCGTAACTATGGCTACACCTTC
TRBJ2-5	NA	TRBV5-6	NA	CASSLEFLQQETQYF	TGTGCCAGCAGCTTGGAGTTCCTACAACAAGAGACCCAGTACTTC
TRBJ2-1	NA	TRBV5-1	NA	CASSSPDRGSSGRARNEQFF	TGCGCCAGCAGCTCGCCGGACAGGGGGAGTAGCGGGAGGGCCCGGAATGAGCAGTTCTTC
TRBJ2-7	NA	TRBV15	NA	CATSRDSGKEYF	TGTGCCACCAGCAGAGACAGTGGGAAAGAGTACTTC
TRBJ1-5	NA	TRBV28	NA	CASSPDYQPQHF	TGTGCCAGCAGTCCCGATTATCAGCCCCAGCATTTT
TRBJ2-1	NA	TRBV19	NA	CASSITPREQFF	TGTGCCAGTAGTATAACCCCCCGGGAGCAGTTCTTC
TRBJ1-4	NA	TRBV6-1	NA	CASSETPSAATNEKLFF	TGTGCCAGCAGTGAAACCCCGTCCGCAGCAACTAATGAAAAACTGTTTTTT
TRBJ2-7	NA	TRBV6-6	few	CASSYSITESYEQYF	TGTGCCAGCAGTTACTCGATCACGGAAAGTTACGAGCAGTACTTC
TRBJ2-7	NA	TRBV27	NA	CASSLGPRLSYEQYF	TGTGCCAGCAGTTTAGGCCCCCGGCTCTCCTACGAGCAGTACTTC
TRBJ2-3	NA	TRBV7-3	NA	CASSPRPDSSTDTQYF	TGTGCCAGCAGCCCCCGGCCGGACAGCTCCACAGATACGCAGTATTTT
TRBJ2-2	NA	TRBV7-2	NA	CASSPGPNTGELFF	TGTGCCAGCAGCCCGGGACCGAACACCGGGGAGCTGTTTTTT
TRBJ2-3	NA	TRBV29-1	NA	CSGAQGGITDTQYF	TGCAGCGGGGCTCAGGGTGGAATTACAGATACGCAGTATTTT
TRBJ1-2	NA	TRBV6-5	NA	CASRDSNYGYTF	TGTGCCAGCAGGGACAGTAACTATGGCTACACCTTC
TRBJ1-4	NA	TRBV9	NA	CASSQGTRANEKLFF	TGTGCCAGCAGCCAGGGCACAAGGGCTAATGAAAAACTGTTTTTT
TRBJ2-1	TRBD1	TRBV7-2	NA	CASSLSGTGGYNEQFF	TGTGCCAGCAGCCTATCCGGGACAGGGGGATACAATGAGCAGTTCTTC
TRBJ1-5	NA	TRBV30	NA	CAWTLAGRNQPQHF	TGTGCCTGGACCTTGGCAGGGCGAAATCAGCCCCAGCATTTT
TRBJ2-7	NA	TRBV7-3	NA	CASSLTVGLVHEQYF	TGTGCCAGCAGCTTAACGGTAGGGCTGGTCCACGAGCAGTACTTC
TRBJ2-2	NA	TRBV6-6	NA	CASSYGGPGELFF	TGTGCCAGCAGTTATGGGGGGCCCGGGGAGCTGTTTTTT
TRBJ2-7	TRBD1	TRBV7-9	NA	CASSLATGTGGNEQYF	TGTGCCAGCAGCCTGGCGACCGGGACAGGGGGAAACGAGCAGTACTTC
TRBJ2-2	NA	TRBV4-1	once	CASSQDQSVRSELFF	TGCGCCAGCAGCCAAGATCAATCTGTCCGTAGCGAGCTGTTTTTT
TRBJ2-2	TRBD2	TRBV5-1	NA	CASSSSGWAGELFF	TGCGCCAGCAGCTCTAGCGGGTGGGCCGGGGAGCTGTTTTTT
TRBJ2-1	TRBD1	TRBV19	NA	CASSINRGPRNEQFF	TGTGCCAGTAGTATAAACAGGGGGCCAAGGAATGAGCAGTTCTTC
TRBJ2-2	TRBD1	TRBV2	NA	CASSQDRAVAGELFF	TGTGCCAGCAGCCAGGACAGGGCCGTGGCCGGGGAGCTGTTTTTT
TRBJ1-2	NA	TRBV2	NA	CASSEARGDGYTF	TGTGCCAGCAGTGAAGCAAGGGGGGATGGCTACACCTTC
TRBJ1-2	TRBD1	TRBV19	NA	CASSVGTGTQLNYGYTF	TGTGCCAGTAGTGTCGGGACAGGCACTCAACTAAACTATGGCTACACCTTC
TRBJ2-3	NA	TRBV29-1	NA	CSVEAPGLGTDTQYF	TGCAGCGTTGAAGCGCCAGGGTTGGGCACAGATACGCAGTATTTT
TRBJ2-2	NA	TRBV7-2	NA	CASSLTGADRTGELFF	TGTGCCAGCAGCTTAACCGGGGCAGACCGAACCGGGGAGCTGTTTTTT
TRBJ1-6	TRBD1	TRBV30	medium-sized	CAWMRTGTNSPLHF	TGTGCCTGGATGAGGACAGGGACCAATTCACCCCTCCACTTT
TRBJ2-2	NA	TRBV10-3	NA	CAISERRSEGRLTNTGELFF	TGTGCCATCAGTGAGCGGCGGAGCGAGGGAAGACTTACGAACACCGGGGAGCTGTTTTTT
TRBJ1-5	NA	TRBV28	NA	CASSPLEGQPQHF	TGTGCCAGCAGTCCCCTGGAGGGCCAGCCCCAGCATTTT
TRBJ1-1	TRBD1	TRBV6-1	NA	CASGRDRVMNTEAFF	TGTGCCAGCGGCCGGGACAGGGTCATGAACACTGAAGCTTTCTTT
TRBJ2-2	NA	TRBV10-3	NA	CAISGQMNTGELFF	TGTGCCATCAGTGGTCAGATGAACACCGGGGAGCTGTTTTTT
TRBJ2-7	TRBD1	TRBV27	once	CASSFKAGGEQYF	TGTGCCAGCAGTTTTAAGGCAGGGGGCGAGCAGTACTTC
TRBJ2-3	TRBD2	TRBV7-6	NA	CASSLVAGLSTDTQYF	TGTGCCAGCAGCTTAGTAGCGGGGCTAAGCACAGATACGCAGTATTTT
TRBJ2-1	TRBD2	TRBV7-2	NA	CASSLAGSGGAFEQFF	TGTGCCAGCAGCTTAGCGGGTAGCGGGGGGGCTTTTGAGCAGTTCTTC
TRBJ1-2	NA	TRBV9	NA	CASSVDVPNYGYTF	TGTGCCAGCAGCGTAGACGTTCCTAACTATGGCTACACCTTC
TRBJ2-7	TRBD2	TRBV28	NA	CASKTSGNEQYF	TGTGCCAGCAAGACTAGCGGGAATGAGCAGTACTTC
TRBJ2-1	NA	TRBV5-4	NA	CASSLSYNEQFF	TGTGCCAGCAGCTTATCCTACAATGAGCAGTTCTTC
TRBJ1-1	NA	TRBV30	once	CAWGPTEAFF	TGTGCCTGGGGGCCGACTGAAGCTTTCTTT
TRBJ2-1	TRBD2	TRBV28	NA	CASSSLGLAGNEQFF	TGTGCCAGCAGTTCACTAGGACTAGCCGGCAATGAGCAGTTCTTC
TRBJ2-1	NA	TRBV7-2	NA	CASSHAAVVAYNEQFF	TGTGCCAGCAGCCATGCGGCCGTTGTCGCCTACAATGAGCAGTTCTTC
TRBJ1-1	NA	TRBV6-5	NA	CASSYSGAGNEAFF	TGTGCCAGCAGTTACTCGGGGGCCGGCAATGAGGCTTTCTTT
TRBJ2-2	TRBD2	TRBV11-2	NA	CASSRRLAAQVGGELFF	TGTGCCAGCAGCCGTAGACTAGCGGCCCAAGTTGGGGGGGAGCTGTTTTTT
TRBJ1-1	NA	TRBV15	once	CATGRDRGNTEAFF	TGTGCCACCGGCAGAGATAGGGGGAACACTGAAGCTTTCTTT
TRBJ2-5	TRBD2	TRBV7-2	NA	CASSFSTSGVETQYF	TGTGCCAGCAGCTTCTCAACTAGCGGGGTGGAGACCCAGTACTTC
TRBJ2-5	NA	TRBV10-1	NA	CASSDSLQETQYF	TGCGCCAGCAGTGACTCCCTCCAAGAGACCCAGTACTTC
TRBJ1-5	NA	TRBV7-2	NA	CASSLAGGAGEPQHF	TGTGCCAGCAGCTTAGCGGGGGGAGCGGGGGAGCCCCAGCATTTT